The T cell receptor (beta chain) under discussion was sequenced for a study of human T cells and chemical hapten exposure. TCRdb re-called the RACE reads with MiXCR, one entry per CDR3 protein. The profile shows about 380,000 distinct CDR3 sequences, roughly 4.6% of them singletons. Time point meaning: pre-sensitization, week 0. Noted treatment: therapeutic diphenylcyclopropenone sensitization with weekly scalp DPC. The sample was whole blood, taken in connection with sensitization to the hapten diphenylcyclopropenone (DPC). The TCR originated in a woman aged 45 to 65 with alopecia areata. Some clones in this sample may be carry-over from other donors' samples.

The CDR3 region has the DNA TGCAGTGCTGTACGGACTAGCGGCACCACAGATACGCAGTATTTT. As protein: CSAVRTSGTTDTQYF. The chain uses TRBV20-1 and TRBJ2-3, with TRBD2 matching 10 bases. Trimming took 5 bases from V and 2 from J; bases not matched to a gene: 7. CDR3 length: 15 amino acids. CDR1 and CDR2 from the germline V gene are DFQATT and SNEGSKA (reference sequence).